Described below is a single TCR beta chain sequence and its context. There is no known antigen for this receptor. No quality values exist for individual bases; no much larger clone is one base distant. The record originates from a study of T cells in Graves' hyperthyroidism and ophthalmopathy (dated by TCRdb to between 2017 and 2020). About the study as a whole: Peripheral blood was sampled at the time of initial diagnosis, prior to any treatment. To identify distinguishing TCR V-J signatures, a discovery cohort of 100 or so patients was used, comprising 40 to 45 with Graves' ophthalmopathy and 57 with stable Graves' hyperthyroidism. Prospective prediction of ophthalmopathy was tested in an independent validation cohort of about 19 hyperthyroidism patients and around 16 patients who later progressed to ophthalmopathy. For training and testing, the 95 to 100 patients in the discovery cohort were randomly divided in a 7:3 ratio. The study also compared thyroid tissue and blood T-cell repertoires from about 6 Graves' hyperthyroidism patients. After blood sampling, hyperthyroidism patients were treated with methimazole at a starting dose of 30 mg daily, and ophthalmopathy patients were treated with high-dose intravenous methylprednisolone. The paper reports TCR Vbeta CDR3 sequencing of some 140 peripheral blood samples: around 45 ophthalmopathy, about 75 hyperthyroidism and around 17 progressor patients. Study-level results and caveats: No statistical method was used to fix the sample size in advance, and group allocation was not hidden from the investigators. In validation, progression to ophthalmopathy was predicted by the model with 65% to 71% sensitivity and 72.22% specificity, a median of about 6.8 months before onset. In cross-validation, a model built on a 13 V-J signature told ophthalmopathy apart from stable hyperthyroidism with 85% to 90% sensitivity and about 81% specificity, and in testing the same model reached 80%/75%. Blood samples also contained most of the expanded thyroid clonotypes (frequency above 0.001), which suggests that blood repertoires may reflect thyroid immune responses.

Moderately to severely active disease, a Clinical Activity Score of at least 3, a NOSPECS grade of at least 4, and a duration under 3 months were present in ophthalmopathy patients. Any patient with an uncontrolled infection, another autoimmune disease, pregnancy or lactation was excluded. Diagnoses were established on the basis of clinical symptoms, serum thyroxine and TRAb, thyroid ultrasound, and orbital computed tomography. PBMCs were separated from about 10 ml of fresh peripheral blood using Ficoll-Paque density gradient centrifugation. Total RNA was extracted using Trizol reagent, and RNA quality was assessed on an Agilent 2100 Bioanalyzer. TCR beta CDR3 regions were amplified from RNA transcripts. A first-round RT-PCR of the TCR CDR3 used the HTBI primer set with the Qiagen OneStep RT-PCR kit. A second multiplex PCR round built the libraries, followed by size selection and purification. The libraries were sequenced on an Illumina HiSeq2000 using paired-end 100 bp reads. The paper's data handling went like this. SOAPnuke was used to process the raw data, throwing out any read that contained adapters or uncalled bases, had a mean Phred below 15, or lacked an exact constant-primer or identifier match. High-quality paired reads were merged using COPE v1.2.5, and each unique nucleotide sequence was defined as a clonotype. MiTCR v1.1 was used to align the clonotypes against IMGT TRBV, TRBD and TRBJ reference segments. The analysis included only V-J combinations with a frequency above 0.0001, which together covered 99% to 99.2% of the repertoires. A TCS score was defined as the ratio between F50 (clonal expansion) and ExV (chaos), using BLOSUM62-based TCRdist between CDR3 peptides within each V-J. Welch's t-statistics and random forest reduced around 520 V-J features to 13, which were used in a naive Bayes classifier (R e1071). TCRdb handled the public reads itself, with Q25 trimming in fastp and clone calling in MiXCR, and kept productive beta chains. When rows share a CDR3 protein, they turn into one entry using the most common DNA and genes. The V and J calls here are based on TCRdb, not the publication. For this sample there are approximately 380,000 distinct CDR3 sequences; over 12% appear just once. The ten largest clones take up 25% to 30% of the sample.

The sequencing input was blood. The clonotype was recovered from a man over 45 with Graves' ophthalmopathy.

The CDR3 region reads CARNGGGSSYEQYF. The bases read TGCGCCAGAAACGGGGGCGGGAGCTCCTACGAGCAGTACTTC. Recombination joined TRBV10-1 with TRBJ2-7; tentative D gene TRBD2, with 7 bases matching. CDR1 and CDR2, per the germline V gene (reference sequence), are WNHNN and SYGVQD. Measured from the cysteine to the phenylalanine, the CDR3 is 14 residues long. Of the read, only the CDR3 DNA is kept; its 42 bases are in frame from base 1. V is shortened by 9 bases, J by 0 bases, and the region joining them spans 15 bases.